These 16 T cell receptor beta chains share one sample of origin, sequenced in a study of T cell responses to AZD1222 COVID-19 vaccine. Sequenced by immunoSEQ multiplex PCR; TCRdb stores in-frame clones only, minus some. Among roughly 100,000 clones listed, roughly 84% were seen once. Here the sequenced sample was peripheral blood, taken on day 0 of AZD1222 vaccination. These receptors originate from an adult in good health.

V is TRBV21-1 and J is TRBJ1-5; the table gives TRBD1 as D, unverified against the DNA. TRBV21-1 counts as a pseudogene. CDR3 length: 18 residues. The DNA of the CDR3 is TGTGCCAGCAGCACAAAGGGACAGGGTCCGCCTAGCAATCAGCCCCAGCATTTT. Translated: CASSTKGQGPPSNQPQHF.

This rearrangement joins TRBV28 to TRBJ2-1; TRBD2 agrees at 7 bases. V lost 11 bases, J lost 4 bases, and 14 bases stayed unmatched. The V gene's germline CDR1 is MDHEN and CDR2 SYDVKM. This CDR3 has 15 amino acids. The CDR3 region is CALDKYSGGYNEQFF. The CDR3 DNA follows: TGTGCCCTGGACAAGTACTCGGGAGGATACAATGAGCAGTTCTTC.

Comments on this clone: A junction end diverges from the germline sequence, so it may reflect a read error. V and J are TRBV5-1 and TRBJ2-6; D possibly matches TRBD1 or TRBD2 (5 bases each). This CDR3 is 16 amino acids long. Germline V gives CDR1 SGHRS, CDR2 YFSETQ. The CDR3 here is CASRLGPSSGANVLTF. The CDR3 bases are TGCGCCAGCAGGTTGGGACCGAGCTCTGGGGCCAACGTCCTGACTTTC.

The chain combines TRBV5-1 with TRBJ2-7; the match to TRBD2 covers 9 bases. From germline, CDR1 is SGHRS and CDR2 YFSETQ. The CDR3 runs to 14 residues. V trimming: 0 bases; J trimming: 4 bases; junction bases outside the gene matches: 2. As DNA, the CDR3 is TGCGCCAGCAGCTTGGGCGGGAGGGAGTACGAGCAGTACTTC. This codes for CASSLGGREYEQYF.

This sequence joins TRBV5-1 and TRBJ2-7, with 8 bases fitting TRBD2. The trim removed 4 bases at V and 6 bases at J, leaving 9 bases unmatched. The CDR3 extends over 14 amino acids. Germline CDR1 reads SGHRS; CDR2 reads YFSETQ. CDR3 region: CASSRLSGSFEQYF. CDR3 coding DNA: TGCGCCAGCAGCCGCCTGAGCGGGAGCTTCGAGCAGTACTTC.

The genes are TRBV27 and TRBJ2-7, with 16 bases identical to TRBD2. V gave up 5 bases and J gave up 2 bases; unmatched junction bases: 12. Germline CDR1 reads MNHEY; CDR2 reads SMNVEV (reference sequence). This CDR3 has 19 amino acids. The CDR3 sequence is CASSPGTSGRAGLAYEQYF. For the CDR3, the DNA is TGTGCCAGCAGTCCCGGGACTAGCGGGAGGGCCGGTTTAGCCTACGAGCAGTACTTC.

The chain joins TRBV5-1 to TRBJ1-1; D unresolved. This CDR3 comprises 13 residues. Trimming left V 0 bases short and J 5 bases short, with 8 bases between. CDR1 and CDR2 (germline): SGHRS, YFSETQ. CDR3 nucleotides: TGCGCCAGCAGCTTGGGGGGAGGAACTGAAGCTTTCTTT. Encoded protein: CASSLGGGTEAFF.

The chain is built from TRBV5-1 and TRBJ2-1; tentatively, D is TRBD2 (6 bases). The CDR3 is made up of 14 amino acids. The germline CDR1 and CDR2 sequences are SGHRS and YFSETQ. Trimming pared 1 base from V and 7 bases from J, leaving 12 bases between. CDR3 DNA: TGCGCCAGCAGCTTGAGGAATGCGGGGAATGAGCAGTTCTTC. It codes for CASSLRNAGNEQFF.

This clone was counted a few times. The chain joins TRBV20-1 to TRBJ1-2; D remains unclear. Per the germline V gene, CDR1 is DFQATT and CDR2 is SNEGSKA (reference sequence). The CDR3 covers 11 residues. The germline V and J ends were trimmed by 6 bases and 3 bases, with 8 bases remaining between them. The CDR3 coding sequence is TGCAGTGCAGAACACTACTATGGCTACACCTTC. Amino acid sequence: CSAEHYYGYTF.

The chain recombines TRBV5-1 with TRBJ1-5, with unresolved D. Per the germline V gene, CDR1 is SGHRS and CDR2 is YFSETQ. The CDR3 has 14 amino acids. Trimming removed 2 bases at V and 5 bases at J, with 11 bases between. The CDR3 is CASSLDFGDQPQHF. The CDR3 nucleotides read TGCGCCAGCAGCTTAGACTTCGGGGATCAGCCCCAGCATTTT.

This chain joins TRBV19 and TRBJ1-1; 8 bases map to TRBD1. From germline, CDR1 is LNHDA and CDR2 SQIVND (reference sequence). V shed 4 bases and J 3 bases; nucleotides not matched to a gene: 7. The CDR3 loop spans 15 amino acids. For the CDR3, the DNA is TGTGCCAGTAGTACGGGGACAGGCAGGCACACTGAAGCTTTCTTT. This gives the protein CASSTGTGRHTEAFF.

The V call is TRBV4-1, the J call TRBJ2-6, with 8 bases matching TRBD1. This CDR3 comprises 18 residues. The ends lost 1 base at V and 0 bases at J; junction bases unmatched: 5. CDR1 and CDR2 (germline): MGHRA, YSYEKL. The CDR3 here is CASSQVGQGISGANVLTF. CDR3 nucleotides: TGCGCCAGCAGCCAAGTCGGACAGGGCATCTCTGGGGCCAACGTCCTGACTTTC.

The chain has TRBV30 and TRBJ1-1; TRBD1 aligns across 9 bases. Germline CDR1 and CDR2: GTSNPN and SVGIG (reference sequence). This CDR3 contains 12 residues. With V trimmed by 5 bases and J by 6 bases, 4 bases remained unmatched. This chain's CDR3 is CAWDRDRAEAFF. The DNA of the CDR3 is TGTGCCTGGGACCGGGACAGGGCTGAAGCTTTCTTT. Supplemented by reference TRBV30 and TRBJ1-1, the full variable domain reads SQTIHQWPATLVQPVGSPLSLECTVEGTSNPNLYWYRQAAGRGLQLLFYSVGIGQISSEVPQNLSASRPQDRQFILSSKKLLLSDSGFYLCAWDRDRAEAFFGQGTRLTVV.

The genes are TRBV30 and TRBJ1-1, with D uncertain. This CDR3 is built from 11 residues. The V gene lost 5 bases and the J gene lost 2 bases, with 6 bases spanning the gap. The germline V gene has CDR1 GTSNPN and CDR2 SVGIG (reference sequence). The CDR3 DNA sequence: TGTGCCTGGGGCAGTAACACTGAAGCTTTCTTT. Translated: CAWGSNTEAFF.

The V call is TRBV7-9, the J call TRBJ2-5; the match to TRBD1 covers 8 bases. The CDR3 is 14 residues long. Trimming took 1 base from V and 3 from J; bases not matched to a gene: 1. Germline V gene data show CDR1 as SEHNR and CDR2 as FQNEAQ (reference sequence). DNA of the CDR3: TGTGCCAGCAGCTTAGTACAGGGGGAAGAGACCCAGTACTTC. As protein: CASSLVQGEETQYF.

V gene TRBV7-2 combines with J gene TRBJ1-1; D possibly corresponds to TRBD1 (6 bases). The CDR3 runs 14 residues. Trimming left V 3 bases short and J 5 bases short, with 13 bases between. Germline CDR1 SGHTA, CDR2 FQGNSA. Written as DNA, the CDR3 is TGTGCCAGCAGCTTGGGCAGGGGAGAGACTGAAGCTTTCTTT. Its protein product is CASSLGRGETEAFF.